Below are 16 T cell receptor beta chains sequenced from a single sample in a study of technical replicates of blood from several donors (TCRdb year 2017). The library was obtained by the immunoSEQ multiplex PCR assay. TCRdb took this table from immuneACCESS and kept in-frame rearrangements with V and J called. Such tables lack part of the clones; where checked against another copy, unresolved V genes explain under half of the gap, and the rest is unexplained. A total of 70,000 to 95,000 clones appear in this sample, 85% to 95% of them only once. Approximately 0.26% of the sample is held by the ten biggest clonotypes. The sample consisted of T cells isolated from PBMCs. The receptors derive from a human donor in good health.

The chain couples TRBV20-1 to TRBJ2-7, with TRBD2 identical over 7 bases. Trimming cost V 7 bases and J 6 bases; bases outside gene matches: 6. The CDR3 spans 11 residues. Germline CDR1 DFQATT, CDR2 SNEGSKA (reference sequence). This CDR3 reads CSVLSGTEQYF. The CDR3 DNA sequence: TGCAGTGTGTTAAGCGGGACCGAGCAGTACTTC.

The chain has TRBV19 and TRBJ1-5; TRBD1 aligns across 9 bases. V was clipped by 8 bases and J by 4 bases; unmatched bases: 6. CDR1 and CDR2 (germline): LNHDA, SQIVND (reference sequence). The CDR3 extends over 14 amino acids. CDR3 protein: CASQPGQGNQPQHF. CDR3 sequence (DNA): TGTGCCAGTCAGCCGGGACAGGGAAATCAGCCCCAGCATTTT. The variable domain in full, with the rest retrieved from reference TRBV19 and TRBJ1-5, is DGGITQSPKYLFRKEGQNVTLSCEQNLNHDAMYWYRQDPGQGLRLIYYSQIVNDFQKGDIAEGYSVSREKKESFPLTVTSAQKNPTAFYLCASQPGQGNQPQHFGDGTRLSIL.

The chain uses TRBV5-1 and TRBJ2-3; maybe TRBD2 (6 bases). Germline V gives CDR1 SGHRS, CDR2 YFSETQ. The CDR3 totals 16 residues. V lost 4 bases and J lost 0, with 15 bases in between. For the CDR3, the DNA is TGCGCCAGCAGCCCAATGAGGGGACTGAGCACAGATACGCAGTATTTT. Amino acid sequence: CASSPMRGLSTDTQYF.

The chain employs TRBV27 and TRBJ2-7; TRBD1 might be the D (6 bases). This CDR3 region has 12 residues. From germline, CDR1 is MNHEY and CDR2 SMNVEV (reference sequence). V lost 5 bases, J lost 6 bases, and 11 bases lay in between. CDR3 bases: TGTGCCAGCAGTCCACTGGGGGCCGAGCAGTACTTC. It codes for CASSPLGAEQYF.

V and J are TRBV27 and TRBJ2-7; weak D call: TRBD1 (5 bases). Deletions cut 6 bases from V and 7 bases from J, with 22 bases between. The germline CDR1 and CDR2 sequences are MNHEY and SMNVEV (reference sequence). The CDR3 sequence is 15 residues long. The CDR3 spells CASRTLGVSQEEQYF. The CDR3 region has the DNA TGTGCCAGCAGAACTCTAGGGGTGAGCCAAGAAGAGCAGTACTTC.

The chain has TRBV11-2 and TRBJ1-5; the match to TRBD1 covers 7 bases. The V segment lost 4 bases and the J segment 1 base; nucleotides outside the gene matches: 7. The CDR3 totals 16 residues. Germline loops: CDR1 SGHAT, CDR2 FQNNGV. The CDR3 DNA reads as TGTGCCAGCAGCTCCTACAGGGGATCAAGCAATCAGCCCCAGCATTTT. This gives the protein CASSSYRGSSNQPQHF.

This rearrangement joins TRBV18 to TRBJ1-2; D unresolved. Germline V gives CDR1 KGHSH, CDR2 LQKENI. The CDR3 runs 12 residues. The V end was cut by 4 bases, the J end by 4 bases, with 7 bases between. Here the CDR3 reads CASSRGGYGYTF. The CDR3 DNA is TGTGCCAGCTCACGAGGAGGCTATGGCTACACCTTC.

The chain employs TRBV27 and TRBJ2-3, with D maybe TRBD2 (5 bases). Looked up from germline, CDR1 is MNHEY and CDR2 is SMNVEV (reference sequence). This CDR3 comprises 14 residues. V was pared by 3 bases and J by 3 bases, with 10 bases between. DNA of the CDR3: TGTGCCAGCAGTTTTTTCGGGGTTACAGATACGCAGTATTTT. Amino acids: CASSFFGVTDTQYF.

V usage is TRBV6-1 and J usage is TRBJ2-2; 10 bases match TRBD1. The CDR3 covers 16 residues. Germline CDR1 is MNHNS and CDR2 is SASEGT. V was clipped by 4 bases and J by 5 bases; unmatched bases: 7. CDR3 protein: CASSGRQGARTGELFF. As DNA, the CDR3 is TGTGCCAGCAGTGGGCGACAGGGGGCGCGGACCGGGGAGCTGTTTTTT.

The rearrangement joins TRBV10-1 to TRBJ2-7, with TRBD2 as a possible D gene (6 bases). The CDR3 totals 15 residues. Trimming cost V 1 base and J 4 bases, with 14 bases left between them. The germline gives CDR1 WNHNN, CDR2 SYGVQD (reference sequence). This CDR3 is CASSELVAANYEQYF. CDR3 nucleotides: TGCGCCAGCAGTGAGTTAGTAGCGGCAAATTACGAGCAGTACTTC.

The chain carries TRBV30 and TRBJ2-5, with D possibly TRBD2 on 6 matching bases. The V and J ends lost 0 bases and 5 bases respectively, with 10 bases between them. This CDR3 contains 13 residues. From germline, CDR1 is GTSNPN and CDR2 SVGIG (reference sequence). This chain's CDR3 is CAWSVGAGETQYF. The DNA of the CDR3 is TGTGCCTGGAGTGTAGGCGCGGGGGAGACCCAGTACTTC.

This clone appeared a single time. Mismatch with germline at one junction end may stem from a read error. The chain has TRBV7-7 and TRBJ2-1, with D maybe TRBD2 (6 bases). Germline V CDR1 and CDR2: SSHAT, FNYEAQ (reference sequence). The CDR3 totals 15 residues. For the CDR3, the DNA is TGTGCTAGCAGCTTGGGGACTCACGAAGCTAATGAGCAGTTCTTC. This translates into CASSLGTHEANEQFF. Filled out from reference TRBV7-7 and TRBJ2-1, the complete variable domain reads GAGVSQSPRYKVTKRGQDVTLRCDPISSHATLYWYQQALGQGPEFLTYFNYEAQPDKSGLPSDRFSAERPEGSISTLTIQRTEQRDSAMYRCASSLGTHEANEQFFGPGTRLTVL.

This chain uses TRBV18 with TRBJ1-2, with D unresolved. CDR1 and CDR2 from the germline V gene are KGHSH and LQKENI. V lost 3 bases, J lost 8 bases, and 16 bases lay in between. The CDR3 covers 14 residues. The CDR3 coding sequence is TGTGCCAGCTCACCTAAGTTGGAGGCCTGGGGCTACACCTTC. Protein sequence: CASSPKLEAWGYTF.

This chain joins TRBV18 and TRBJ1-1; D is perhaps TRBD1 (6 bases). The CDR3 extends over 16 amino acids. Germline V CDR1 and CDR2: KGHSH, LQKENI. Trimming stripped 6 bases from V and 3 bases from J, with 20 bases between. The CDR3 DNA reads TGTGCCAGCTCCCCGTCCAGGGGACGGATAGACACTGAAGCTTTCTTT. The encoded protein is CASSPSRGRIDTEAFF.

This CDR3 reads CASSLVGGAGGYTF. The CDR3 nucleotides read TGTGCCAGCAGCTTAGTTGGAGGGGCTGGGGGCTACACCTTC. The V gene is TRBV11-2, the J gene TRBJ1-2; D possibly corresponds to TRBD1 (5 bases). The CDR3 is 14 residues long. Germline CDR1 SGHAT, CDR2 FQNNGV. V lost 1 base to trimming and J lost 8 bases, with 14 bases between them.

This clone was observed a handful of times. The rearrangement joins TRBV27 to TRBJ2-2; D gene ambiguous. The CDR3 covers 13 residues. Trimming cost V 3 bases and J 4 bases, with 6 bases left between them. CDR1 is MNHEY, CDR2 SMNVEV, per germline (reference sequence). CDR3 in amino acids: CASSLTGTGELFF. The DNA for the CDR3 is TGTGCCAGCAGTTTGACGGGCACCGGGGAGCTGTTTTTT.